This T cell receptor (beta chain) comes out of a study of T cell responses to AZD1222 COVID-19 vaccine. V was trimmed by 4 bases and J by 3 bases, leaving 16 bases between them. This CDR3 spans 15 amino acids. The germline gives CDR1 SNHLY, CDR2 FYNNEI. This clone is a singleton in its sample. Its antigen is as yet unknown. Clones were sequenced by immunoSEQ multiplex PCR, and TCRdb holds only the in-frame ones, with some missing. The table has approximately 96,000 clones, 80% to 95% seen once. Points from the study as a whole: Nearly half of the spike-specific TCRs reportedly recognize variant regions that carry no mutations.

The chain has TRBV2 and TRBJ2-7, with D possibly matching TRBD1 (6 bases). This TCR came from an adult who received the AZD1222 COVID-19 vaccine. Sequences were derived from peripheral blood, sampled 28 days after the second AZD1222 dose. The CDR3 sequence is CASSGIQGRYYEQYF. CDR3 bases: TGTGCCAGCAGTGGTATACAGGGACGATACTACGAGCAGTACTTC.